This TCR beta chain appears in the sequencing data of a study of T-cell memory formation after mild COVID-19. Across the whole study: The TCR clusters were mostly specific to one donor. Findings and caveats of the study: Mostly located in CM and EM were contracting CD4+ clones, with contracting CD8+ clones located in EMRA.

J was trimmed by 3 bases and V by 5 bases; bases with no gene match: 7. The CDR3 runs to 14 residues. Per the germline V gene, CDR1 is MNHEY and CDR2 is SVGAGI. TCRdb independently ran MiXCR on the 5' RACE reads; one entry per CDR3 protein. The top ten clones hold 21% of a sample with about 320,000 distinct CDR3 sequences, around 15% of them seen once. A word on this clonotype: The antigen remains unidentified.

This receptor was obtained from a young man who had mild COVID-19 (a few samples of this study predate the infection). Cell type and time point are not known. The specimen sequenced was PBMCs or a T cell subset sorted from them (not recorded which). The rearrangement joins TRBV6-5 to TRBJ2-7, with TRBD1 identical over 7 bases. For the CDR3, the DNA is TGTGCCAGCAGTACCGGACAGGAGCTCTACGAGCAGTACTTC. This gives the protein CASSTGQELYEQYF.